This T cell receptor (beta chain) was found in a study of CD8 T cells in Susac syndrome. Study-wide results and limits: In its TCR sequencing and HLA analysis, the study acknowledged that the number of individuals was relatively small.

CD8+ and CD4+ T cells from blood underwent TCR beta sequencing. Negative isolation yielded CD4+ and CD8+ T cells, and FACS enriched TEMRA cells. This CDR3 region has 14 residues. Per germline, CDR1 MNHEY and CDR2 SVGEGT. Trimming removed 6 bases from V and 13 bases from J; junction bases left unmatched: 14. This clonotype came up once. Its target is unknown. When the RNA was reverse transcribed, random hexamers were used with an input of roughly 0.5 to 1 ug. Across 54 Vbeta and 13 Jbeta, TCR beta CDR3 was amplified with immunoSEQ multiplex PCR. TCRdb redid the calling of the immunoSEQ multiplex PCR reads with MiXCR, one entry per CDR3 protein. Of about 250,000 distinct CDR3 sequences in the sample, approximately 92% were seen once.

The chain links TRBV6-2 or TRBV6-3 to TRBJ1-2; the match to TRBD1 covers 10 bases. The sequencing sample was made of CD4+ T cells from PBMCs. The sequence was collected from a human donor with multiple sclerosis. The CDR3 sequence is CASSKFRDRGECTF. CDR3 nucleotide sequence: TGTGCCAGCAGCAAATTTCGGGACAGGGGCGAATGCACCTTC.